This T cell receptor (beta chain) emerged from a study of blood T cell repertoires in COVID-19 (dated by TCRdb to the early 2020s). Broadly, across the study: Samples covering the acute and convalescent phases of COVID-19 were provided by collaborators in the United States, Italy and Spain. The prospective study material was composed of cDNA or gDNA derived from T cells, B-cell-depleted T cells, or PBMCs. The dataset comprised deeply sampled blood TCRbeta repertoires from subjects exposed to, actively infected with, or recovered from COVID-19. The repertoires were made available in a free public database intended to serve as a resource for research on the immune response to SARS-CoV-2. Where HLA class I and class II types were available, the types were taken from metadata supplied by the sample provider, not from assay-based typing. Nearly every sample came with metadata listing a de-identified subject ID, COVID-19 status, age in years and sex. The samples were drawn from the first 160 participants of the ongoing ImmuneRACE study and from 1,254 subjects provided by 6 global collaborators. Study-level results and caveats: How much clinical and demographic metadata was included differed by source and by participant, and the metadata was provided uncurated.

In the prospective study, participants were about 18 to 89 years old, resided in 20 to 30 geographic areas of the United States, and were enrolled through a virtual design. In the prospective study, participants were assigned to cohorts based on the clinical history participants reported in a screening survey and a study questionnaire. Exposed participants had been in contact, within 2 weeks of entering the study, with a person who had a PCR-confirmed or clinician-diagnosed case of COVID-19. Mobile phlebotomists in the prospective study collected whole blood, serum and a nasopharyngeal or oropharyngeal swab from every participant. Participants in the prospective study had the option to provide additional blood draws and questionnaires over a 2-month period. Before DNA extraction, prospective study blood samples were shipped either frozen or at room temperature. V gives up 7 bases and J gives up 4 bases, and the segment between their germline ends measures 17 bases. The CDR3 has 16 amino acids, counting the end cysteine and phenylalanine. The DNA shown is the 48-base CDR3, in frame from base 1. According to the germline V gene (reference sequence), CDR1 reads LNHDA and CDR2 reads SQIVND.

To note about this clone: Its antigen is not yet known. Base qualities were left out, and no much larger clone turns up one base away.

The immunoSEQ Assay, a bias-controlled multiplex PCR, was used to amplify TCRbeta CDR3 regions from genomic DNA. As for the authors' bioinformatics: The number of nucleated cells in each sample was estimated from the amplification of reference gene primers within the assay. Sequence reads were collapsed and filtered to measure the absolute abundance of every unique TCRbeta CDR3 rearrangement. For each sample, productive Simpson clonality was calculated as the square root of Simpson's diversity index across productive rearrangements. Not all clones reach the TCRdb copy of this immuneACCESS table, which keeps in-frame sequences only. Checked studies attribute under half of the gap to unresolved V genes and leave the rest unexplained. V, J and clone size derive from that table, while D and trimming were established from the DNA sequence. Recorded for this sample are hundreds of thousands of clones; around 91% of them occurred a single time. The ten largest account for roughly 16% of the sample.

Sequencing input: PBMCs or T cells enriched from blood (not recorded which). This chain joins TRBV19 to TRBJ1-6; TRBD1 is perhaps the D gene, given 6 matching bases. The source of this sequence is a young man who had been exposed to COVID-19. The CDR3 reads CASTQAGTPYNSPLHF. The DNA sequence is given as TGTGCCAGTACCCAAGCCGGGACACCATATAATTCACCCCTCCACTTT.